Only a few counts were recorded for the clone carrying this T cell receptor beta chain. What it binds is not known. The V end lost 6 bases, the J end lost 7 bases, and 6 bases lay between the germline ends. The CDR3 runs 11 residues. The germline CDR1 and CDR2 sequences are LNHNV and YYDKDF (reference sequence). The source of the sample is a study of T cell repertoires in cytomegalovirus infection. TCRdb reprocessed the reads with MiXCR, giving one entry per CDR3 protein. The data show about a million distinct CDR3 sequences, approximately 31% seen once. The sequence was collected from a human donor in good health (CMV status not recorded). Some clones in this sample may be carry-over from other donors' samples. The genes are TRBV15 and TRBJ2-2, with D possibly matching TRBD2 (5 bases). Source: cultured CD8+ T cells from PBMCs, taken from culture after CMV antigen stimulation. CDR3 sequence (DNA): TGTGCCACCAGGGAGGACGGGGAGCTGTTTTTT. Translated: CATREDGELFF.